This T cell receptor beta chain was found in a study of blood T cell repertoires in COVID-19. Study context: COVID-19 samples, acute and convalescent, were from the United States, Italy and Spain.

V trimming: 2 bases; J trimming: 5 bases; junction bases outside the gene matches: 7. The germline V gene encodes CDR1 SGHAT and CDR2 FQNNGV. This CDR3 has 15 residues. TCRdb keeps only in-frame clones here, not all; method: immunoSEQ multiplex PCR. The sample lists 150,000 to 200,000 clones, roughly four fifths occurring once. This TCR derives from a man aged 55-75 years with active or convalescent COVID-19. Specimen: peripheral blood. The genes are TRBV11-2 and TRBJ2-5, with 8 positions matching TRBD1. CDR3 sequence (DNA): TGTGCCAGCAGCTTAACTTCCAGGGGGCTCGAGACCCAGTACTTC. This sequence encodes CASSLTSRGLETQYF.